Each of the 24 T cell receptor beta chains below was sequenced from the same sample in a study of Ad26.COV2.S vaccination and SARS-CoV-2 variants. Noted treatment: roughly 20 received Ad26.COV2.S at low or high dose, single or two shots; 5 received placebo; per-sample allocation not given. On day 63 after the first injection, vaccine and placebo recipients gave samples. Method: immunoSEQ multiplex PCR; TCRdb's copy keeps in-frame clones and lacks some. The table includes roughly 350,000 clones, more than 75% detected once. Sequenced here: peripheral blood, sampled in a trial of Ad26.COV2.S vaccine versus placebo. Receptors were obtained from a person aged 18-60 years who received the Ad26.COV2.S COVID-19 vaccine or a placebo.

This clone has just one count. The chain couples TRBV6-5 to TRBJ2-5; D gene unclear. From germline, CDR1 is MNHEY and CDR2 SVGAGI. The CDR3 totals 13 residues. With 0 bases removed from V and 5 bases from J, the gap between germline ends came to 7 bases. CDR3 region: CASSYSFLETQYF. Written as DNA, the CDR3 is TGTGCCAGCAGTTACTCATTTTTGGAGACCCAGTACTTC.

The chain recombines TRBV19 with TRBJ1-1, with 8 bases aligning to TRBD1. The CDR3 has 14 amino acids. V shed 3 bases, J shed 6 bases, and the junction held 6 bases outside the gene matches. CDR1 and CDR2 (germline): LNHDA, SQIVND (reference sequence). The CDR3: CASSIGTGRSEAFF. CDR3 nucleotides: TGTGCCAGTAGTATTGGGACAGGTAGGTCTGAAGCTTTCTTT.

The table lists this clone with a count of one. The chain joins TRBV9 to TRBJ2-2, with D unresolved. Germline lookup yields CDR1 SGDLS and CDR2 YYNGEE. The CDR3 length is 12 residues. The V end lost 5 bases, the J end lost 14 bases, and 16 bases lay between the germline ends. The CDR3 coding sequence is TGTGCCAGCAGTCAATCGAGGAATCTACTGTTTTTT. Protein: CASSQSRNLLFF.

The chain is built from TRBV7-3 and TRBJ2-1, with 7 bases matching TRBD2. V was clipped by 1 base and J by 3 bases; unmatched bases: 6. This CDR3 has 16 residues. Germline assignment: CDR1 SGHTA and CDR2 FQGTGA. The CDR3 DNA sequence: TGTGCCAGCAGCTTAATGGGTGCTAGCGGCTACAATGAGCAGTTCTTC. This encodes CASSLMGASGYNEQFF.

The chain uses TRBV27 and TRBJ2-5, with D perhaps matching TRBD1 or TRBD2 (5 bases each). The CDR3 spans 14 residues. Trimming removed 5 bases at V and 6 bases at J, with 16 bases between. Germline V gives CDR1 MNHEY, CDR2 SMNVEV (reference sequence). The CDR3 loop is CASSPPAGRKTQYF. CDR3 DNA: TGTGCCAGCAGTCCCCCCGCAGGGAGAAAGACCCAGTACTTC.

The CDR3 here is CATSGTGAEGYNEQFF. The CDR3 DNA sequence: TGTGCCACCAGTGGGACAGGGGCAGAAGGTTACAATGAGCAGTTCTTC. The rearrangement links TRBV24-1 to TRBJ2-1, with 9 positions matching TRBD1. The V segment lost 5 bases and the J segment 4 bases; nucleotides outside the gene matches: 8. The CDR3 has 16 amino acids. Germline lookup yields CDR1 KGHDR and CDR2 SFDVKD.

This clone was seen a few times. V gene TRBV6-5 combines with J gene TRBJ1-6; no reliable D call. CDR3 length: 12 residues. The germline V gene encodes CDR1 MNHEY and CDR2 SVGAGI. Trimming took 4 bases from V and 9 from J, leaving 7 bases between them. CDR3 nucleotides: TGTGCCAGCAGTTCTCGGAGTTCACCCCTCCACTTT. Protein sequence: CASSSRSSPLHF.

The chain uses TRBV6-2 or TRBV6-3 and TRBJ2-1, with 8 nucleotides matching TRBD2. Per the germline V gene, CDR1 is MNHEY and CDR2 is SVGEGT. Trimming at V came to 2 bases and at J to 4 bases, leaving 7 bases not matched to a gene. The CDR3 is made up of 16 amino acids. The CDR3 protein is CASSYVIAGPYNEQFF. CDR3 bases: TGTGCCAGCAGTTACGTTATAGCGGGGCCTTACAATGAGCAGTTCTTC.

The chain has TRBV9 and TRBJ2-3; the D gene is possibly TRBD1 (5 bases). The germline V gene has CDR1 SGDLS and CDR2 YYNGEE. V was pared by 0 bases and J by 1 base, with 12 bases between. This CDR3 is 16 amino acids long. Written as DNA, the CDR3 is TGTGCCAGCAGCGTAGGAGCAGGGCCCCGCACAGATACGCAGTATTTT. It is translated as CASSVGAGPRTDTQYF. The full variable domain, its missing parts supplied by reference TRBV9 and TRBJ2-3, is DSGVTQTPKHLITATGQRVTLRCSPRSGDLSVYWYQQSLDQGLQFLIQYYNGEERAKGNILERFSAQQFPDLHSELNLSSLELGDSALYFCASSVGAGPRTDTQYFGPGTRLTVL.

The chain employs TRBV4-1 and TRBJ2-2; D remains unclear. The CDR3 length is 14 residues. Germline CDR1 MGHRA, CDR2 YSYEKL. Trimming pared 0 bases from V and 5 bases from J, leaving 7 bases between. CDR3 protein: CASSQESVTGELFF. The DNA for the CDR3 is TGCGCCAGCAGCCAAGAAAGCGTTACCGGGGAGCTGTTTTTT.

The chain has TRBV2 and TRBJ2-7, with 8 bases that match TRBD1. This CDR3 comprises 14 residues. Unmatched junction bases numbered 9, after V lost 6 bases and J lost 5 bases. The germline V gene has CDR1 SNHLY and CDR2 FYNNEI. The DNA for the CDR3 is TGTGCCAGCAGGGGACAGACAGGGGAAGACGAGCAGTACTTC. It codes for CASRGQTGEDEQYF.

The V gene is TRBV5-8, the J gene TRBJ1-5; a possible D gene is TRBD1 (5 bases). The V gene's germline CDR1 is SGHTS and CDR2 YDEGEE. V was cut by 0 bases and J by 6 bases, with 10 bases left in between. The CDR3 sequence is 14 residues long. CDR3 sequence (DNA): TGTGCCAGCAGCTTGGCGGGGGAAAGTCAGCCCCAGCATTTT. Translated, it gives CASSLAGESQPQHF. The full variable domain, its missing parts supplied by reference TRBV5-8 and TRBJ1-5, is EAGVTQSPTHLIKTRGQQATLRCSPISGHTSVYWYQQALGLGLQFLLWYDEGEERNRGNFPPRFSGRQFPNYSSELNVNALELEDSALYLCASSLAGESQPQHFGDGTRLSIL.

This chain uses TRBV6-5 with TRBJ2-7; 8 positions agree with TRBD1. The CDR3 spans 15 residues. The germline gives CDR1 MNHEY, CDR2 SVGAGI. The ends lost 6 bases at V and 0 bases at J; junction bases unmatched: 7. The CDR3 DNA reads as TGTGCCAGCAGGTCGACAGGGGCCTTCTCCTACGAGCAGTACTTC. It encodes CASRSTGAFSYEQYF.

The rearrangement uses TRBV12-3 or TRBV12-4 and TRBJ1-1; 9 positions match TRBD1. This CDR3 has 11 amino acids. J lost 9 bases, V lost 9 bases, and 5 bases had no gene match. The CDR3 reads CASGQGLKAFF. DNA for the CDR3: TGTGCCAGTGGACAGGGGTTAAAAGCTTTCTTT.

The chain recombines TRBV7-2 with TRBJ1-2, with D possibly being TRBD1 (6 bases). V gave up 8 bases and J gave up 0 bases, with 16 bases separating them. This CDR3 region has 15 residues. In germline, CDR1 is SGHTA, CDR2 FQGNSA. The CDR3 here is CASVDRDTSNYGYTF. The DNA for the CDR3 is TGTGCCAGCGTTGACCGGGACACATCTAACTATGGCTACACCTTC.

This chain uses TRBV5-1 with TRBJ1-6; D perhaps matches TRBD1 (5 bases). CDR3 size: 18 residues. Trimming shortened V by 2 bases and J by 0 bases, and 15 bases separated the two germline ends. CDR1 and CDR2 (germline): SGHRS, YFSETQ. CDR3 sequence (DNA): TGCGCCAGCAGCTTTTCGGGACCGCCGAGCTCCTATAATTCACCCCTCCACTTT. Translated: CASSFSGPPSSYNSPLHF.

The V and J genes are TRBV3-1 (or the pseudogene TRBV3-2) and TRBJ1-5, with 9 bases identical to TRBD1. The germline gives CDR1 LGHDT, CDR2 YNNKEL (reference sequence). The V gene end was trimmed by 8 bases and the J gene end by 6 bases; junction bases not matched to a gene: 5. The CDR3 consists of 13 residues. The CDR3 sequence is CASGTGRGQPQHF. The CDR3 bases are TGTGCCAGCGGGACAGGGAGAGGTCAGCCCCAGCATTTT.

The chain couples TRBV4-1 to TRBJ2-7; a possible D gene is TRBD1 (5 bases). The V gene lost 2 bases and the J gene lost 0 bases, with 11 bases spanning the gap. CDR1 and CDR2 (germline): MGHRA, YSYEKL. This CDR3 is built from 15 residues. The CDR3 nucleotides read TGCGCCAGCAGCCAACCAGGGTACCCCTCCTACGAGCAGTACTTC. Its translation is CASSQPGYPSYEQYF.

This chain connects TRBV30 to TRBJ2-7; 10 bases map to TRBD1. Germline V CDR1 and CDR2: GTSNPN, SVGIG (reference sequence). The CDR3 consists of 14 residues. Trimming at V came to 5 bases and at J to 5 bases, leaving 9 bases not matched to a gene. CDR3 sequence reads: CAWAPGQGYHEQYF. Here the CDR3 DNA reads TGTGCCTGGGCCCCGGGACAGGGGTACCACGAGCAGTACTTC.

The chain joins TRBV12-5 to TRBJ1-1; 7 bases fit TRBD1. The CDR3 extends over 14 amino acids. From germline, CDR1 is LGHNT and CDR2 FRNRAP. The V gene end was trimmed by 7 bases and the J gene end by 4 bases; junction bases not matched to a gene: 9. CDR3 in amino acids: CASAHDRVSTEAFF. Written as DNA, the CDR3 is TGTGCTAGTGCCCATGACAGGGTGAGCACTGAAGCTTTCTTT.

The chain joins TRBV5-4 to TRBJ1-1; D is unclear. V lost 7 bases and J 6 bases, leaving 10 bases between the germline ends. CDR1 and CDR2 (germline): SGHNT, YYREEE (reference sequence). The CDR3 loop spans 11 amino acids. The chain's CDR3 is CASGGISEAFF. The DNA for the CDR3 is TGTGCCAGCGGAGGGATCTCTGAAGCTTTCTTT. The whole variable domain, remainder taken from reference TRBV5-4 and TRBJ1-1, is ETGVTQSPTHLIKTRGQQVTLRCSSQSGHNTVSWYQQALGQGPQFIFQYYREEENGRGNFPPRFSGLQFPNYSSELNVNALELDDSALYLCASGGISEAFFGQGTRLTVV.

This rearrangement joins TRBV20-1 to TRBJ1-5; D unclear. Trimming stripped 3 bases from V and 7 bases from J, with 13 bases between. Germline V gene lookup returns CDR1 DFQATT and CDR2 SNEGSKA (reference sequence). This CDR3 contains 13 residues. The CDR3 nucleotides read TGCAGTGCTAGTTCAGAACTTGGGCAGCCCCAGCATTTT. Translated: CSASSELGQPQHF.

This chain uses TRBV18 with TRBJ2-1, with TRBD1 matching 8 bases. From germline, CDR1 is KGHSH and CDR2 LQKENI. V lost 2 bases, J lost 2 bases, and 2 bases stayed unmatched. This CDR3 region has 15 residues. The CDR3 loop reads CASSPEQGAYNEQFF. The CDR3 nucleotides are TGTGCCAGCTCACCAGAACAGGGGGCCTACAATGAGCAGTTCTTC.

The genes are TRBV2 and TRBJ1-3, with unresolved D. This CDR3 is built from 13 residues. Germline CDR1 SNHLY, CDR2 FYNNEI. Trimming shortened V by 6 bases and J by 0 bases, and 6 bases separated the two germline ends. The CDR3 sequence is CASRRDSGNTIYF. In nucleotides, the CDR3 is TGTGCCAGCAGGCGGGACTCTGGAAACACCATATATTTT.